The source of this TCR beta chain is a study of blood T cell repertoires in COVID-19. Study summary: PBMCs, B-cell-depleted T cells, or T cells provided the cDNA or gDNA that made up the material.

This table comes from immunoSEQ multiplex PCR, and its TCRdb copy is limited to in-frame clones, with some not included. The sample has 80,000 to 95,000 clones, 70% to 90% seen once. This clone was recorded only once. Sequencing used peripheral blood. This receptor was identified in a woman of 80 years or more in a cohort sampled during active or convalescent COVID-19.

The DNA of the CDR3 is TGTGCCAGCAGTCAACAACCGGCGGGCCTACCGATCACAGGGACCAGGCGAAATCAGCCCCAGCATTTT. This encodes CASSQQPAGLPITGTRRNQPQHF. This chain joins TRBV6-6 and TRBJ1-5, with TRBD1 as a possible D gene (6 bases). The CDR3 runs 23 residues. The V gene lost 5 bases and the J gene lost 4 bases, with 39 bases spanning the gap. The germline V gene has CDR1 MNHNY and CDR2 SVGAGI (reference sequence).